This entry is about one TCR beta chain. This CDR3 region has 12 residues. Germline-derived CDR1 and CDR2 are SQVTM and ANQGSEA. Trimming removed 6 bases from V and 9 bases from J, with 15 bases in between. Libraries were prepared by immunoSEQ multiplex PCR; TCRdb keeps only in-frame clonotypes and omits some of them. The sample records 80,000 to 100,000 clones, around 90% being singletons. This record comes from a study of blood T cell repertoires in COVID-19. At the level of the study: The origin of the acute and convalescent COVID-19 samples was the United States, Italy and Spain. Nucleic acid was either cDNA or gDNA, and it came from T cells, B-cell-depleted T cells, or PBMCs.

The sample comprised peripheral blood. The clonotype comes from a human donor with COVID-19, enrolled during active disease. The donor label of this sample is uncertain. The V gene is TRBV29-1, the J gene TRBJ2-1; a possible D gene is TRBD2 (5 bases). Written as DNA, the CDR3 is TGCAGCGTGCTGAGGCGGGTGGCTGAGCAGTTCTTC. Amino acid sequence: CSVLRRVAEQFF.